A selection of T cell receptor beta chains follows, all from one sample in a study of OX40 agonist ivuxolimab in advanced cancers. Measured with immunoSEQ multiplex PCR; TCRdb has only the in-frame clones, and not every one. The sample holds under 15,000 clones; roughly 90% are singletons and the top ten take roughly 69%. Specimen: CD4+ or CD8+ T cells sorted from blood, collected in a trial of the OX40 agonist ivuxolimab. These receptors all stem from an adult with an advanced solid tumor such as melanoma, head and neck, liver or kidney cancer. Both conserved end residues are part of each CDR3. The order of the fields is D gene, V gene, clone size, J gene, CDR3 protein, CDR3 DNA. A D gene is named only where the DNA matches it firmly. The size of a clone is reported for some rows only, either as once, few or many, or as a class for expanded clones.

D gene: TRBD1; V gene: TRBV15; clone size: -; J gene: TRBJ2-4; CDR3 protein: CATSRGRQGGAKNIQYF; CDR3 DNA: TGTGCCACCAGCAGAGGCCGACAGGGGGGAGCCAAAAACATTCAGTACTTC
D gene: -; V gene: TRBV19; clone size: -; J gene: TRBJ1-1; CDR3 protein: CASKTAGNIEAFF; CDR3 DNA: TGTGCCAGTAAAACGGCAGGGAACATTGAAGCTTTCTTT
D gene: -; V gene: TRBV4-3; clone size: -; J gene: TRBJ2-3; CDR3 protein: CASSPSSRGGTDTQYF; CDR3 DNA: TGCGCCAGCAGCCCCAGTAGCCGAGGGGGCACAGATACGCAGTATTTT
D gene: TRBD2; V gene: TRBV5-6; clone size: -; J gene: TRBJ2-1; CDR3 protein: CASTLGGVANEQFF; CDR3 DNA: TGTGCCAGCACCCTGGGGGGGGTTGCCAATGAGCAGTTCTTC
D gene: -; V gene: TRBV20-1; clone size: -; J gene: TRBJ2-5; CDR3 protein: CSASTEETQYF; CDR3 DNA: TGCAGTGCTAGTACGGAAGAGACCCAGTACTTC
D gene: TRBD2; V gene: TRBV15; clone size: -; J gene: TRBJ2-1; CDR3 protein: CATSRAGTSGRNEQFF; CDR3 DNA: TGTGCCACCAGCAGGGCCGGGACTAGCGGGAGGAATGAGCAGTTCTTC
D gene: -; V gene: TRBV7-9; clone size: -; J gene: TRBJ2-2; CDR3 protein: CASSATSNTGELFF; CDR3 DNA: TGTGCCAGCAGCGCCACGTCGAACACCGGGGAGCTGTTTTTT
D gene: -; V gene: TRBV7-9; clone size: -; J gene: TRBJ2-7; CDR3 protein: CASSLSWGQSSYEQYF; CDR3 DNA: TGTGCCAGCAGCTTAAGTTGGGGACAAAGCTCCTACGAGCAGTACTTC
D gene: TRBD1; V gene: TRBV6-6; clone size: -; J gene: TRBJ1-1; CDR3 protein: CASSSRTGQNTEAFF; CDR3 DNA: TGTGCCAGCAGTTCCCGGACAGGGCAGAACACTGAAGCTTTCTTT
D gene: TRBD1; V gene: TRBV2; clone size: medium-sized; J gene: TRBJ2-7; CDR3 protein: CASSSSGGFEQYF; CDR3 DNA: TGTGCCAGCAGTTCTTCAGGGGGCTTCGAGCAGTACTTC